This T cell receptor beta chain was identified during a study of OX40 agonist ivuxolimab in advanced cancers. As for the study in general: An anti-OX40 (CD134) antibody with agonistic activity, ivuxolimab, was administered to patients. Ivuxolimab was administered intravenously to patients at 0.01 to 10 mg/kg every 2 weeks.

Produced via immunoSEQ multiplex PCR; TCRdb's table is partial and in-frame only. This sample carries approximately 100,000 clones, about 91% of them seen once, and the ten largest clones take 0.5% to 0.65%. Per the germline V gene, CDR1 is SGDLS and CDR2 is YYNGEE. V lost 0 bases and J 3 bases, leaving 2 bases between the germline ends. This CDR3 is built from 12 residues. Comment on this clone: Its antigen is not identified. Other DNA variants within this sample encode the same CDR3.

Findings and limits, study-wide: No determination was made of the antigen specificity of the expanded peripheral T cells. It was also the case that some nonresponders had low normalized T-cell clonal expansion.

The specimen comprised CD4+ or CD8+ T cells sorted from blood, sampled in a trial of the OX40 agonist ivuxolimab. This clonotype was obtained from an adult with an advanced solid tumor such as melanoma, head and neck, liver or kidney cancer. V and J are TRBV9 and TRBJ2-3; no definite D call. The DNA for the CDR3 is TGTGCCAGCAGCGTAGAGACAGATACGCAGTATTTT. It codes for CASSVETDTQYF.